This record covers a single T cell receptor (beta chain). Authors' analysis steps: Using reference gene primer amplification, nucleated cell counts were estimated. The method was immunoSEQ multiplex PCR; TCRdb's version includes in-frame clones alone and lacks a portion of them. V, J and clone size reflect that table, while D and trimming were determined from the DNA. Found here are fewer than 300,000 clones, about 90% of them singletons; the top ten hold approximately 2.6%. Germline lookup yields CDR1 ENHRY and CDR2 SYGVKD. This CDR3 contains 14 residues. V gave up 6 bases and J gave up 3 bases; unmatched junction bases: 6. The sample originates from a study of blood T cell repertoires in COVID-19. Turning to the study itself: Specimens from acute and convalescent COVID-19 originated in the United States, Italy and Spain. In each case, the material was cDNA or gDNA derived from T cells, B-cell-depleted T cells, or PBMCs.

Seattle's enrolled individuals joined amid active infection and were then monitored longitudinally. The sample was peripheral blood. The chain combines TRBV10-3 with TRBJ2-3; 7 bases match TRBD2. The sequence was obtained from a person between 18 and 35 years old with COVID-19, enrolled during active disease. In DNA form, the CDR3 reads TGTGCCATCAGAGGACTAGAAGGGACAGATACGCAGTATTTT. Translation gives CAIRGLEGTDTQYF.